The clone carrying this T cell receptor (beta chain) was counted ten times or more. The sample comes from a study of CD8 T cells in ankylosing spondylitis. TCRdb re-called the 5' RACE reads with MiXCR, one entry per CDR3 protein. The sample contains more than 150,000 distinct CDR3 sequences, approximately 18% of which appear only once. With V trimmed by 5 bases and J by 5 bases, 3 bases remained unmatched. This CDR3 has 13 amino acids. The TCR sequence derives from a male donor between 5 and 29 years old with ankylosing spondylitis or in good health (not recorded which). The chain recombines TRBV12-3 or TRBV12-4 with TRBJ2-3; 8 nucleotides line up with TRBD2. Sequences were obtained from blood, either unsorted or a sorted T cell fraction (not recorded which). CDR3 nucleotides: TGTGCCAGCAGTCCGGGGGGGGGAGATACGCAGTATTTT. Its translation is CASSPGGGDTQYF.